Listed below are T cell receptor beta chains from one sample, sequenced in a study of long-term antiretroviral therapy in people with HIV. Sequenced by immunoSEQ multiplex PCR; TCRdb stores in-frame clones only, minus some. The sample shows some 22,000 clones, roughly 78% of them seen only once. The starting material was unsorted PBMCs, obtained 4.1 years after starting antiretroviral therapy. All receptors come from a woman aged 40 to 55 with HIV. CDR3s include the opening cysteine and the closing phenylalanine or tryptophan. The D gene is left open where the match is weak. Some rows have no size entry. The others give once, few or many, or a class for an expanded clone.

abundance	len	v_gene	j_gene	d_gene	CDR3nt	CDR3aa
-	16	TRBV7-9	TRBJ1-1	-	TGTGCCAGCAGCCTCATGGACAGTCCTAAGAACACTGAAGCTTTCTTT	CASSLMDSPKNTEAFF
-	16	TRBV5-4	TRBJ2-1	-	TGTGCCAGCAGCTTGGGGCAGAAGAGCTCCTACAATGAGCAGTTCTTC	CASSLGQKSSYNEQFF
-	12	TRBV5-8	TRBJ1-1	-	TGTGCCAGCAGCTTGATCAGGGAAGAAGCTTTCTTT	CASSLIREEAFF
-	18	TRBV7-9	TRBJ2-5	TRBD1	TGTGCCACTAAGGACAGGGCCGTCCTCCCACCAAGACTGGAGACCCAGTACTTC	CATKDRAVLPPRLETQYF
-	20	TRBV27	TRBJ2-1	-	TGTGCCAGCAGTTTATATGGGCGGGACGTATACAAGAGCTCCTACAATGAGCAGTTCTTC	CASSLYGRDVYKSSYNEQFF
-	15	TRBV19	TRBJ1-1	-	TGTGCCAGTAGCCTTGGACAGTTCATGAACACTGAAGCTTTCTTT	CASSLGQFMNTEAFF
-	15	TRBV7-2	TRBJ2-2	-	TGTGCCAGCAGCCCTTGGGTCCCGAACACCGGGGAGCTGTTTTTT	CASSPWVPNTGELFF
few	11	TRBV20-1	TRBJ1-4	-	TGCAGTGCTTGGCGGGATGAAAAACTGTTTTTT	CSAWRDEKLFF
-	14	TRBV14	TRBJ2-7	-	TGTGCCAGCAGCCAATCAGGGACAACCTACGAGCAGTACTTC	CASSQSGTTYEQYF
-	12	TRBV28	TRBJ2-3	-	TGTGCCAGCCTCGATCTCGCAGATACGCAGTATTTT	CASLDLADTQYF
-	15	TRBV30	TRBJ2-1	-	TGTGCCTGGAGTGCCAGAGGACAGTCCTACAATGAGCAGTTCTTC	CAWSARGQSYNEQFF
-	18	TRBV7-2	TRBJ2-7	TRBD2	TGTGCCAGCAGCCCCCACCCCGTAGGCGGGGGGAGCTCCTACGAGCAGTACTTC	CASSPHPVGGGSSYEQYF
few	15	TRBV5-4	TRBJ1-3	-	TGTGCCAGCAGCCCTGGGGGAAGCTCTGGAAACACCATATATTTT	CASSPGGSSGNTIYF
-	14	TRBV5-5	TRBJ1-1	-	TGTGCCAGCAGAATAGGACAGACGAACACTGAAGCTTTCTTT	CASRIGQTNTEAFF
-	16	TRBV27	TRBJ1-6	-	TGTGCCAGCACCGGAGACGGGACTGGCAAAAATTCACCCCTCCACTTT	CASTGDGTGKNSPLHF
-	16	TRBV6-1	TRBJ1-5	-	TGTGCCAGCAGTGAAGCCGGGGCGGTACCTATACAGCCCCAGCATTTT	CASSEAGAVPIQPQHF
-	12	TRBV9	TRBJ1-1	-	TGTGCCAGCAGCCGTAGTGGAACTGAAGCTTTCTTT	CASSRSGTEAFF
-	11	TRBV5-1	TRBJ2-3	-	TGCGCCAGCAGCTTGGAGGGATCGCAGTATTTT	CASSLEGSQYF
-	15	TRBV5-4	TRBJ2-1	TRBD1	TGTGCCAGCAGCTTAGGAACAGGGGCCTACAATGAGCAGTTCTTC	CASSLGTGAYNEQFF
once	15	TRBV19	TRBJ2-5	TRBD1	TGTGCCAGTAGTACATCAGGGGGCGAGTCGGAGACCCAGTACTTC	CASSTSGGESETQYF
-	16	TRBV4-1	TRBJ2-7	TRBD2	TGCGCCAGCAGCCCCGGGCCAGCGGGGGATTTATACGAGCAGTACTTC	CASSPGPAGDLYEQYF
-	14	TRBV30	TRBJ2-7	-	TGTGCCTGGAACAGGGGACTTAGCTCCTACGAGCAGTACTTC	CAWNRGLSSYEQYF
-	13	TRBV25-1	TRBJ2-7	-	TGTGCCAGCAGTGATCCCGGGAACTACGAGCAGTACTTC	CASSDPGNYEQYF
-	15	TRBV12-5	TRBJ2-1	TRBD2	TGTGCTAGTGGTTCGGGGGGGCGTTCCTACAATGAGCAGTTCTTC	CASGSGGRSYNEQFF
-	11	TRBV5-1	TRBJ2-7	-	TGCGCCAGCAGCGGGGGACTCGCGCGGTACTTC	CASSGGLARYF
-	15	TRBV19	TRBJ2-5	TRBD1	TGTGCCAGTACTGATGACAGGGAGCACCAAGAGACCCAGTACTTC	CASTDDREHQETQYF
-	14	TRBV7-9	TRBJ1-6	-	TGTGCCAGCAGCTTTCCGGGAGGGGTTTCACCCCTCCACTTT	CASSFPGGVSPLHF
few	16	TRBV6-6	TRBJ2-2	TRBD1	TGTGCCAGCAGTTACCAAGGACAGGTGTACACCGGGGAGCTGTTTTTT	CASSYQGQVYTGELFF
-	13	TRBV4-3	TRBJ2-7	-	TGCGCCAGCAGTCGCGACAGGTTCTACGAGCAGTACTTC	CASSRDRFYEQYF
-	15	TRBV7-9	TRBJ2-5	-	TGTGCCAGCAGCTGGTCGCGGGCGATCCAAGAGACCCAGTACTTC	CASSWSRAIQETQYF
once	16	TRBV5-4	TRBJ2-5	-	TGTGCCAGCAGCGGAGGGACGGAAAATAGGGGCCAGACCCAGTACTTC	CASSGGTENRGQTQYF
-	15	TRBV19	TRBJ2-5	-	TGTGCCGCCCGTGCGCGCGCCTCCGGGATGGAGACCCAGTACTTC	CAARARASGMETQYF
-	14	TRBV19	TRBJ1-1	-	TGTGCCAGTAGAGAACACCAATTGAACACTGAAGCTTTCTTT	CASREHQLNTEAFF
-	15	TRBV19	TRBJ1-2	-	TGTGCCAGTAGTACCCCGGGACGAACCCTGGGCGGCTACACCTTC	CASSTPGRTLGGYTF
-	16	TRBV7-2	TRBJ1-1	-	TGTGCCAGCAGCTTAGTTGTGTCAGGGGTGAACACTGAAGCTTTCTTT	CASSLVVSGVNTEAFF
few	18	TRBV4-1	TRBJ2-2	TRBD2	TGCGCCAGCAGCCAAGGGGGACTAGCGGGGGTGGGCACCGGGGAGCTGTTTTTT	CASSQGGLAGVGTGELFF
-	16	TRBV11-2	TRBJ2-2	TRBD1	TGTGCCAGCAGCCCCACAGGACAGGTGAACACCGGGGAGCTGTTTTTT	CASSPTGQVNTGELFF
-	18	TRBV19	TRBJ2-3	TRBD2	TGTGCCAGTAGTGCCCCTAGCGGGAGTATTTATAGCACAGATACGCAGTATTTT	CASSAPSGSIYSTDTQYF
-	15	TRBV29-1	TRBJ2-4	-	TGCAGCGTTGGGGGTGGGGGGCTAGCCAAAAACATTCAGTACTTC	CSVGGGGLAKNIQYF
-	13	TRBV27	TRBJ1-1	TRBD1	TGTGCCACGTCGACAGGGGGATTCACTGAAGCTTTCTTT	CATSTGGFTEAFF
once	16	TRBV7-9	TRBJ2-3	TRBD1	TGTGCCAGCAGCGAACGGGACAGGGAGTTGACAGATACGCAGTATTTT	CASSERDRELTDTQYF
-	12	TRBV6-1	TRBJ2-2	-	TGTGCCAGCAGCCAGTTCACCGGGGAGCTGTTTTTT	CASSQFTGELFF
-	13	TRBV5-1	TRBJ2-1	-	TGCGCCAGCAGCTTGGAACAGGGCGATGAGCAGTTCTTC	CASSLEQGDEQFF
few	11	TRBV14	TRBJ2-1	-	TGTGCCAGCAGCCTGAAGAATGAGCAGTTCTTC	CASSLKNEQFF
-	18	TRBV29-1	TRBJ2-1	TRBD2	TGCAGCGTTACGGGGGCTCTAGCGGGAGGATTGGTTACCAATGAGCAGTTCTTC	CSVTGALAGGLVTNEQFF